The 25 T cell receptor beta chains in this list originate from one sample, sequenced in a study of T cell responses to AZD1222 COVID-19 vaccine. Profiled with immunoSEQ multiplex PCR; TCRdb holds only in-frame clones, not every one. In the table there are a few hundred thousand clones, 93% of which are singletons. The material sequenced was peripheral blood, taken on day 0 of AZD1222 vaccination. The receptor set was obtained from an adult in good health.

The rearrangement links TRBV28 to TRBJ2-7; D unclear. Germline V gene lookup returns CDR1 MDHEN and CDR2 SYDVKM. The CDR3 spans 13 residues. The V gene lost 3 bases and the J gene lost 5 bases, with 11 bases spanning the gap. CDR3 sequence (DNA): TGTGCCAGCAGTTTGGTGCTGGTCAACGAGCAGTACTTC. Encoded protein: CASSLVLVNEQYF.

The chain employs TRBV7-2 and TRBJ2-7; D is undetermined. The CDR3 covers 14 residues. Trimming took off 2 bases at V and 6 bases at J, with 14 bases between the two ends. Germline CDR1 is SGHTA and CDR2 is FQGNSA. The CDR3 DNA reads as TGTGCCAGCAGCTTACCCCCCCATTTAGGCGAGCAGTACTTC. It codes for CASSLPPHLGEQYF.

This rearrangement joins TRBV6-6 to TRBJ1-5, with 9 positions matching TRBD1. Germline V gene lookup returns CDR1 MNHNY and CDR2 SVGAGI (reference sequence). The V and J ends lost 7 bases and 1 base, in that order; junction bases with no gene match: 5. This CDR3 has 15 residues. CDR3 nucleotide sequence: TGTGCCAGCAACCTTGACAGGGGGAGCAATCAGCCCCAGCATTTT. It encodes CASNLDRGSNQPQHF.

V and J are TRBV5-4 and TRBJ2-7, with 8 nucleotides matching TRBD1. This CDR3 is 13 amino acids long. Germline V gene data show CDR1 as SGHNT and CDR2 as YYREEE (reference sequence). J was trimmed by 6 bases and V by 7 bases; bases with no gene match: 9. CDR3 bases: TGTGCCAGCTTCAGGACAGGGAATACCGAGCAGTACTTC. Residues: CASFRTGNTEQYF.

J is TRBJ2-7 and V is TRBV24-1; perhaps TRBD2 as D (5 bases). This CDR3 contains 14 residues. V lost 3 bases and J 2 bases, leaving 10 bases between the germline ends. Germline lookup yields CDR1 KGHDR and CDR2 SFDVKD. DNA of the CDR3: TGTGCCACCAGTGATCCGGGGATCCCCTACGAGCAGTACTTC. It is translated as CATSDPGIPYEQYF.

This sequence joins TRBV29-1 and TRBJ2-7; no clear D. The CDR3 sequence is 11 residues long. V was trimmed by 7 bases and J by 1 base, leaving 8 bases between them. Germline CDR1 SQVTM, CDR2 ANQGSEA. CDR3 coding DNA: TGCAGCGCGGAACTTTCCTACGAGCAGTACTTC. This encodes CSAELSYEQYF.

The chain links TRBV7-9 to TRBJ1-2, with a possible D match to TRBD1 (5 bases). The CDR3 contains 13 residues. Looked up from germline, CDR1 is SEHNR and CDR2 is FQNEAQ (reference sequence). V was pared by 5 bases and J by 8 bases, with 15 bases between. CDR3 coding DNA: TGTGCCAGCAGCCCTAGGGGCCTCGACGGCTACACCTTC. This sequence encodes CASSPRGLDGYTF.

The rearrangement links TRBV24-1 to TRBJ2-7; perhaps D is TRBD1 or TRBD2 (5 bases each). The CDR3 consists of 11 residues. Looked up from germline, CDR1 is KGHDR and CDR2 is SFDVKD. V dropped 5 bases and J dropped 7 bases, with 8 bases sitting between them. The CDR3 DNA follows: TGTGCCACCAGTGGGGGGAGAGAGCAGTACTTC. Amino acid sequence: CATSGGREQYF.

The chain is built from TRBV29-1 and TRBJ2-5; D might be TRBD2 (6 bases). Germline V lookup: CDR1 SQVTM, CDR2 ANQGSEA. Trimming cost V 8 bases and J 2 bases, with 27 bases left between them. The CDR3 consists of 17 residues. DNA of the CDR3: TGCAGCTCACGGGGGACCGGGAAAGATATAATGCAAGAGACCCAGTACTTC. The encoded protein is CSSRGTGKDIMQETQYF.

The gene calls are TRBV19 and TRBJ2-7; D is perhaps TRBD2 (5 bases). V was clipped by 5 bases and J by 3 bases, with 14 bases between them. The CDR3 is 14 residues long. Germline-derived CDR1 and CDR2 are LNHDA and SQIVND (reference sequence). The CDR3 coding sequence is TGTGCCAGTAGTGCTCGCCGGGATAGCTACGAGCAGTACTTC. It is translated as CASSARRDSYEQYF.

The J gene is TRBJ2-7, the V gene TRBV4-3, with D unresolved. CDR3 length: 13 residues. Germline V gene sequence: CDR1 LGHNA, CDR2 YSLEER. V dropped 0 bases and J dropped 7 bases, with 10 bases sitting between them. The CDR3: CASSQDPGGEQYF. As DNA, the CDR3 is TGCGCCAGCAGCCAAGACCCGGGTGGGGAGCAGTACTTC.

V usage is TRBV7-9 and J usage is TRBJ1-5; D call uncertain. CDR1 SEHNR and CDR2 FQNEAQ come from the germline V gene (reference sequence). The V end lost 2 bases, the J end lost 4 bases, and 6 bases lay between the germline ends. CDR3 length: 13 amino acids. As DNA, the CDR3 is TGTGCCAGCAGCTTATACGAAAATCAGCCCCAGCATTTT. It specifies CASSLYENQPQHF.

The chain is built from TRBV7-8 and TRBJ2-5; 8 bases line up with TRBD1. The germline V gene encodes CDR1 SGHVS and CDR2 FQNEAQ. This CDR3 has 17 amino acids. V shed 5 bases and J 4 bases; nucleotides not matched to a gene: 15. CDR3 protein: CASSPRTGWQARETQYF. The CDR3 DNA follows: TGTGCCAGCAGCCCGCGGACAGGGTGGCAGGCAAGAGAGACCCAGTACTTC.

This chain uses TRBV5-4 with TRBJ2-7; a possible D gene is TRBD1 (6 bases). Germline loops: CDR1 SGHNT, CDR2 YYREEE (reference sequence). The CDR3 is made up of 14 amino acids. Trimming shortened V by 4 bases and J by 7 bases, and 18 bases separated the two germline ends. This CDR3 is CASSLTGSSIEQYF. CDR3 DNA sequence: TGTGCCAGCAGCCTAACAGGGAGTTCGATAGAGCAGTACTTC.

The chain recombines TRBV6-6 with TRBJ2-1; weak D call: TRBD2 (5 bases). The germline V gene has CDR1 MNHNY and CDR2 SVGAGI (reference sequence). Deletions cut 5 bases from V and 1 base from J, with 18 bases between. The CDR3 is 17 residues long. CDR3 residues: CASSPKLAQVSYNEQFF. The CDR3 DNA is TGTGCCAGCAGTCCAAAATTAGCGCAGGTGTCCTACAATGAGCAGTTCTTC.

The chain joins TRBV2 to TRBJ2-1; no definite D call. Trimming removed 6 bases from V and 15 bases from J, with 21 bases in between. The length of the CDR3 is 13 residues. Germline V gives CDR1 SNHLY, CDR2 FYNNEI. This CDR3 reads CASRPTVAPGGFF. Here the CDR3 DNA reads TGTGCCAGCAGGCCGACCGTAGCCCCAGGCGGGTTCTTC.

The J gene is TRBJ2-1, the V gene TRBV2; 10 bases are shared with TRBD2. Germline V gene sequence: CDR1 SNHLY, CDR2 FYNNEI. Trimming at V came to 7 bases and at J to 5 bases, leaving 2 bases not matched to a gene. The CDR3 totals 13 residues. CDR3 nucleotide sequence: TGTGCCAGCAAACTAGCGGGGAACAATGAGCAGTTCTTC. As protein: CASKLAGNNEQFF.

The rearrangement uses TRBV18 and TRBJ2-5, with D uncertain. The V end was cut by 5 bases, the J end by 7 bases, with 8 bases between. Germline V CDR1 and CDR2: KGHSH, LQKENI. CDR3 length: 11 amino acids. The CDR3 nucleotides read TGTGCCAGCTCAGCCGACCTGACCCAGTACTTC. Translated: CASSADLTQYF. The full variable domain, with the rest looked up from reference TRBV18 and TRBJ2-5, is NAGVMQNPRHLVRRRGQEARLRCSPMKGHSHVYWYRQLPEEGLKFMVYLQKENIIDESGMPKERFSAEFPKEGPSILRIQQVVRGDSAAYFCASSADLTQYFGPGTRLLVL.

This chain uses TRBV27 with TRBJ1-1; possible D gene TRBD1, 6 bases. Germline-derived CDR1 and CDR2 are MNHEY and SMNVEV (reference sequence). The CDR3 is 14 amino acids. Between the trimmed V and J ends, which lost 3 bases and 1 base, there was a span of 9 bases. In DNA, the CDR3 is TGTGCCAGCAGTTTGTGGGGGGCGAACACTGAAGCTTTCTTT. It yields the protein CASSLWGANTEAFF.

The chain employs TRBV12-3 or TRBV12-4 and TRBJ2-1; TRBD2 aligns across 9 bases. With 5 bases clipped from V and 10 bases from J, the junction kept 3 bases outside the gene matches. This CDR3 has 12 residues. CDR3 bases: TGTGCCAGCAGTACCCTAGCGGGAGAGCAGTTCTTC. It codes for CASSTLAGEQFF.

About this clone itself: This specimen includes other DNA sequences encoding the same CDR3. The chain employs TRBV6-1 and TRBJ1-2, with D maybe TRBD1 (5 bases). CDR1 MNHNS and CDR2 SASEGT come from the germline V gene. V lost 2 bases and J 6 bases, leaving 10 bases between the germline ends. The CDR3 runs to 13 residues. The CDR3 region is CASSEQGRDGYTF. The CDR3 DNA reads as TGTGCCAGCAGTGAACAGGGTCGGGATGGCTACACCTTC.

This chain links TRBV7-9 with TRBJ2-2; no firm D call. The CDR3 is made up of 14 amino acids. Trimming removed 6 bases at V and 7 bases at J, with 15 bases between. The germline gives CDR1 SEHNR, CDR2 FQNEAQ (reference sequence). The CDR3 is CASSRGPTSGELFF. The CDR3 nucleotides are TGTGCCAGCAGTCGCGGACCCACCAGCGGGGAGCTGTTTTTT.

The table lists this clone with a few counts. The J gene is TRBJ1-1, the V gene TRBV5-1, with TRBD1 identical over 9 bases. Germline V gene lookup returns CDR1 SGHRS and CDR2 YFSETQ. Unmatched junction bases numbered 13, after V lost 3 bases and J lost 4 bases. This CDR3 spans 17 amino acids. The CDR3 spells CASSWTTIQGAGTEAFF. CDR3 sequence (DNA): TGCGCCAGCAGCTGGACAACCATACAGGGGGCCGGCACTGAAGCTTTCTTT.

This clone was counted between two and nine times. The V and J genes are TRBV12-3 or TRBV12-4 and TRBJ1-1, with D hard to call. This CDR3 has 12 residues. Trimming stripped 5 bases from V and 6 bases from J, with 10 bases between. Written as DNA, the CDR3 is TGTGCCAGCAGTCAACGGGGTTCTGAAGCTTTCTTT. It encodes CASSQRGSEAFF.

The CDR3 loop reads CASSRRTSADTQYF. The CDR3 DNA reads as TGTGCCAGCAGCAGGAGGACTAGCGCAGATACGCAGTATTTT. This chain connects TRBV7-8 to TRBJ2-3; TRBD2 agrees at 9 bases. V dropped 5 bases and J dropped 4; count of bases not matched to a gene: 4. CDR1 is SGHVS, CDR2 FQNEAQ, per germline. The CDR3 has 14 amino acids. The whole variable domain, filled in from reference TRBV7-8 and TRBJ2-3, reads GAGVSQSPRYKVAKRGQDVALRCDPISGHVSLFWYQQALGQGPEFLTYFQNEAQLDKSGLPSDRFFAERPEGSVSTLKIQRTQQEDSAVYLCASSRRTSADTQYFGPGTRLTVL.